The TCR beta chain under discussion was sequenced for a study of blood T cell repertoires in COVID-19. Study context: Sites across the United States, Italy and Spain contributed samples from acute and convalescent COVID-19. T cells, B-cell-depleted T cells, or PBMCs provided the cDNA or gDNA that served as material.

As handled by the study authors: It was from reference gene primer amplification that nucleated cell counts were estimated. The assay was immunoSEQ multiplex PCR, and TCRdb's table has in-frame clones only and misses some. V and J calls and clone size are given by that table; D and trimming were obtained from the DNA. The sample carries 120,000 or so clones, more than 65% recorded once. The CDR3 is made up of 14 amino acids. After removal of 3 bases from V and 4 bases from J, the junction contained 5 bases not matched to a gene. The germline V gene has CDR1 SGHAT and CDR2 FQNNGV. This chain connects TRBV11-2 to TRBJ2-7; 8 nucleotides agree with TRBD1. This clonotype was sampled from a woman aged 70-85 years with acute or convalescent COVID-19. Sequences were obtained from peripheral blood. CDR3 protein: CASSFSTGDYEQYF. CDR3 DNA: TGTGCCAGCAGCTTTTCGACAGGGGATTACGAGCAGTACTTC.